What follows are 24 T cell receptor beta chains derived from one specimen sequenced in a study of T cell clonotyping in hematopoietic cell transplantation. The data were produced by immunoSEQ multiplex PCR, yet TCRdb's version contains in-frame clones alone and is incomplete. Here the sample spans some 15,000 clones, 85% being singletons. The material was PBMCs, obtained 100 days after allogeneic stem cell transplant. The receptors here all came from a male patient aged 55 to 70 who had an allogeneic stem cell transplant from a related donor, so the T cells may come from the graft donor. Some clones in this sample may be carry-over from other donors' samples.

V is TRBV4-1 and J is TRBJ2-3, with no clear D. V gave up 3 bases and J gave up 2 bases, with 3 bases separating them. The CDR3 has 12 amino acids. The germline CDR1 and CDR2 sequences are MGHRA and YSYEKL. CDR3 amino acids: CASSQTTDTQYF. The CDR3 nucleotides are TGCGCCAGCAGCCAGACCACAGATACGCAGTATTTT.

CDR3 nucleotides: TGCGCCAGCAGCCAAGTCCCCAGTGAGGCCGAAAACATTCAGTACTTC. As protein: CASSQVPSEAENIQYF. The V call is TRBV4-1, the J call TRBJ2-4; D is unclear. Between the trimmed V and J ends, which lost 1 base and 5 bases, there was a span of 15 bases. Looked up from germline, CDR1 is MGHRA and CDR2 is YSYEKL. CDR3 length equals 16 residues.

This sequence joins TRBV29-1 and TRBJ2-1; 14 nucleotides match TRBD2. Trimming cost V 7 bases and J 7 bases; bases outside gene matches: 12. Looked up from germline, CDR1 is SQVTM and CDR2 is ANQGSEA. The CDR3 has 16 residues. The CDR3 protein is CSGGLAGGGLGNEQFF. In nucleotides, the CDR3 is TGCAGCGGCGGACTAGCGGGGGGCGGATTAGGGAATGAGCAGTTCTTC.

The chain's CDR3 is CASSRDAAGGQETQYF. Written as DNA, the CDR3 is TGTGCCAGCTCTCGTGACGCAGCGGGGGGGCAAGAGACCCAGTACTTC. V usage is TRBV18 and J usage is TRBJ2-5; 10 bases match TRBD2. Per the germline V gene, CDR1 is KGHSH and CDR2 is LQKENI. Germline trimming cut 6 bases from V and 2 bases from J; bases unmatched to any gene: 9. This CDR3 spans 16 amino acids.

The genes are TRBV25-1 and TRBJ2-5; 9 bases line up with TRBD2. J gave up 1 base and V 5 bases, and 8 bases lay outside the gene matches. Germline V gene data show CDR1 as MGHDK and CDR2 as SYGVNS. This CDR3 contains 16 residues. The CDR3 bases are TGTGCCAGCAGTTTCTGGCGGGGGGGGTCCCAAGAGACCCAGTACTTC. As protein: CASSFWRGGSQETQYF.

The CDR3 is CASSFDPEGEKLFF. The CDR3 nucleotides read TGCGCCAGCAGCTTTGACCCCGAAGGTGAAAAACTGTTTTTT. J is TRBJ1-4 and V is TRBV5-1; D is ambiguous. CDR1 and CDR2 (germline): SGHRS, YFSETQ. The CDR3 runs 14 residues. Trimming pared 2 bases from V and 7 bases from J, leaving 12 bases between. The variable domain in full, with the rest retrieved from reference TRBV5-1 and TRBJ1-4, is KAGVTQTPRYLIKTRGQQVTLSCSPISGHRSVSWYQQTPGQGLQFLFEYFSETQRNKGNFPGRFSGRQFSNSRSEMNVSTLELGDSALYLCASSFDPEGEKLFFGSGTQLSVL.

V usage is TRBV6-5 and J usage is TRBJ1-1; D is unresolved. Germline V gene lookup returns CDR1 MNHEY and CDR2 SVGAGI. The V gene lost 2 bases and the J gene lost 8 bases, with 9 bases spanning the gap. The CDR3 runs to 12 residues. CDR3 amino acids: CASSYVNGEAFF. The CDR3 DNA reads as TGTGCCAGCAGTTACGTTAACGGGGAAGCTTTCTTT.

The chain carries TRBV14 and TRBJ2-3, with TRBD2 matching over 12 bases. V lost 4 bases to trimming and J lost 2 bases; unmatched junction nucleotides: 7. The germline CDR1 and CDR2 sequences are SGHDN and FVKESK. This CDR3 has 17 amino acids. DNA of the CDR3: TGTGCCAGCAGCCGGCTAGCGGGGGGGCGATACACAGATACGCAGTATTTT. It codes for CASSRLAGGRYTDTQYF.

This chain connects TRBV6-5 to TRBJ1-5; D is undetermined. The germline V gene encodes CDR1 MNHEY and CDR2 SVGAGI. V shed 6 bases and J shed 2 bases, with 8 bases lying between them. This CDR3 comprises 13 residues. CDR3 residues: CASSDDGNQPQHF. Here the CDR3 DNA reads TGTGCCAGCAGCGATGATGGCAATCAGCCCCAGCATTTT.

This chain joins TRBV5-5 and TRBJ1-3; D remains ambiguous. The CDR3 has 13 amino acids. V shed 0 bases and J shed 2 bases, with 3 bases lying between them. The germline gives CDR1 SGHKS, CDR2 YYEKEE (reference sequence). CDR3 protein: CASSLAAGNTIYF. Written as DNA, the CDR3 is TGTGCCAGCAGCTTGGCAGCTGGAAACACCATATATTTT.

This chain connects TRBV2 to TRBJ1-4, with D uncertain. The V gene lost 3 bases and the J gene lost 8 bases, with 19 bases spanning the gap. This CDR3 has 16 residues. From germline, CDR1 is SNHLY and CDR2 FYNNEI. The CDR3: CASSEIRGTTEEKLFF. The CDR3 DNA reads TGTGCCAGCAGTGAGATTCGAGGTACCACGGAGGAAAAACTGTTTTTT. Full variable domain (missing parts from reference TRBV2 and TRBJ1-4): EPEVTQTPSHQVTQMGQEVILRCVPISNHLYFYWYRQILGQKVEFLVSFYNNEISEKSEIFDDQFSVERPDGSNFTLKIRSTKLEDSAMYFCASSEIRGTTEEKLFFGSGTQLSVL.

This CDR3 reads CASSLAGLSTDTQYF. In DNA, the CDR3 is TGTGCCAGCAGCTTAGCAGGACTAAGCACAGATACGCAGTATTTT. The rearrangement uses TRBV7-6 and TRBJ2-3; tentative D call: TRBD2 (6 bases). V was shortened by 0 bases and J by 0 bases, with 7 bases between the two germline ends. This CDR3 has 15 amino acids. In germline, CDR1 is SGHVS, CDR2 FNYEAQ.

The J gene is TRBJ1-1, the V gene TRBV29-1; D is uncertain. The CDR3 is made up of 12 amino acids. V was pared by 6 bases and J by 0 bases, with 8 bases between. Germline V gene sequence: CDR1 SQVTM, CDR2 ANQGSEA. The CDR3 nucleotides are TGCAGCGTCCAAAACATGAACACTGAAGCTTTCTTT. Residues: CSVQNMNTEAFF.

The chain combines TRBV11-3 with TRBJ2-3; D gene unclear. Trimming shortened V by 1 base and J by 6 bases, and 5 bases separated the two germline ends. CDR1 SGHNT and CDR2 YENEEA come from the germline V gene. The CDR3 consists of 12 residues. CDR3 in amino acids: CASSLVSDTQYF. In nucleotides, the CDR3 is TGTGCCAGCAGCTTAGTCTCGGATACGCAGTATTTT.

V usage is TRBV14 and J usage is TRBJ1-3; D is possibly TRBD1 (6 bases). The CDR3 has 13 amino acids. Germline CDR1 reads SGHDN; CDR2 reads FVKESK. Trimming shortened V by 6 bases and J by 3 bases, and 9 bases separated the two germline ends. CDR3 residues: CASRTGDGNTIYF. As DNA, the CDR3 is TGTGCCAGCAGGACAGGTGATGGAAACACCATATATTTT. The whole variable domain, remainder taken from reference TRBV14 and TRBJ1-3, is EAGVTQFPSHSVIEKGQTVTLRCDPISGHDNLYWYRRVMGKEIKFLLHFVKESKQDESGMPNNRFLAERTGGTYSTLKVQPAELEDSGVYFCASRTGDGNTIYFGEGSWLTVV.

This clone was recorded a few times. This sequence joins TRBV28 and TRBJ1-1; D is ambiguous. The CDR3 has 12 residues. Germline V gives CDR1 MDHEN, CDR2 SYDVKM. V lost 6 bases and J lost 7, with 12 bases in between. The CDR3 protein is CASRTLLDEAFF. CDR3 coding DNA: TGTGCCAGCAGAACGCTTCTAGATGAAGCTTTCTTT.

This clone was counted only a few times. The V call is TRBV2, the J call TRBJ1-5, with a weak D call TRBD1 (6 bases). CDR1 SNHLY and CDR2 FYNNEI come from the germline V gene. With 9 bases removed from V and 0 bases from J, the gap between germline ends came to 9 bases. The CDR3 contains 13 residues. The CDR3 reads CASAQGSNQPQHF. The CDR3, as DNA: TGTGCCAGTGCACAGGGTAGCAATCAGCCCCAGCATTTT.

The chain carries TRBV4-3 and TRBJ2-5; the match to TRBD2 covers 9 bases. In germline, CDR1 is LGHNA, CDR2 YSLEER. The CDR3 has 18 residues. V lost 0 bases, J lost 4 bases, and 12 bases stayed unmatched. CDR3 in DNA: TGCGCCAGCAGCCAAGATTGGGGTCGCGGACTAGCGTCAGAGACCCAGTACTTC. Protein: CASSQDWGRGLASETQYF.

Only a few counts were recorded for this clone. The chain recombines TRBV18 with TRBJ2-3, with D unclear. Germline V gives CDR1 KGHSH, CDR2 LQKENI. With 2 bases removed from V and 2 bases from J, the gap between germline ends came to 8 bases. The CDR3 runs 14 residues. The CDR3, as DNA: TGTGCCAGCTCACCAGCCGGAGACACAGATACGCAGTATTTT. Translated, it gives CASSPAGDTDTQYF.

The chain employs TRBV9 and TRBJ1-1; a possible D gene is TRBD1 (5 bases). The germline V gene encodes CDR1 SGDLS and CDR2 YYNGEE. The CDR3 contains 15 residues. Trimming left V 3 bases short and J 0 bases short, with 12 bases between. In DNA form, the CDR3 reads TGTGCCAGCAGCGCCTACGGGACGGTGAACACTGAAGCTTTCTTT. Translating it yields CASSAYGTVNTEAFF.

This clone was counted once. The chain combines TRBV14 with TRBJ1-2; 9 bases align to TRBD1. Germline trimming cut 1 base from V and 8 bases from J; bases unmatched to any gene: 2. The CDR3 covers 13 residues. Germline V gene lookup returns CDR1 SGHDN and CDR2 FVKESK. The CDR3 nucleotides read TGTGCCAGCAGCCAAGTGGGGACAGGGGGCTACACCTTC. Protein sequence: CASSQVGTGGYTF.

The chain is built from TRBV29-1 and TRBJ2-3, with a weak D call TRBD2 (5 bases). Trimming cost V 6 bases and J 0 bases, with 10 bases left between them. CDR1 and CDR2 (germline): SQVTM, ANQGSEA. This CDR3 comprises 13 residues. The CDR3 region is CSVPGESTDTQYF. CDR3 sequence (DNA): TGCAGCGTACCCGGGGAAAGCACAGATACGCAGTATTTT.

CDR3: CASSSRDRGRVNYGYTF. The DNA for the CDR3 is TGTGCCAGCAGCAGCCGGGACAGGGGGCGCGTTAACTATGGCTACACCTTC. This rearrangement joins TRBV7-2 to TRBJ1-2; TRBD1 agrees at 12 bases. CDR1 and CDR2 (germline): SGHTA, FQGNSA. With V trimmed by 5 bases and J by 1 base, 8 bases remained unmatched. The CDR3 contains 17 residues. Full variable domain (remainder filled in from reference TRBV7-2 and TRBJ1-2): GAGVSQSPSNKVTEKGKDVELRCDPISGHTALYWYRQSLGQGLEFLIYFQGNSAPDKSGLPSDRFSAERTGGSVSTLTIQRTQQEDSAVYLCASSSRDRGRVNYGYTFGSGTRLTVV.

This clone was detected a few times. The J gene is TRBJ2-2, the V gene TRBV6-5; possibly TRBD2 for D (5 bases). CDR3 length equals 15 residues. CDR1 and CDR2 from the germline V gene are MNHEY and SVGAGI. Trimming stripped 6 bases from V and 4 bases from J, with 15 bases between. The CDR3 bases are TGTGCCAGCAGACCCACCGGGATCCCCACCGGGGAGCTGTTTTTT. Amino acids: CASRPTGIPTGELFF.